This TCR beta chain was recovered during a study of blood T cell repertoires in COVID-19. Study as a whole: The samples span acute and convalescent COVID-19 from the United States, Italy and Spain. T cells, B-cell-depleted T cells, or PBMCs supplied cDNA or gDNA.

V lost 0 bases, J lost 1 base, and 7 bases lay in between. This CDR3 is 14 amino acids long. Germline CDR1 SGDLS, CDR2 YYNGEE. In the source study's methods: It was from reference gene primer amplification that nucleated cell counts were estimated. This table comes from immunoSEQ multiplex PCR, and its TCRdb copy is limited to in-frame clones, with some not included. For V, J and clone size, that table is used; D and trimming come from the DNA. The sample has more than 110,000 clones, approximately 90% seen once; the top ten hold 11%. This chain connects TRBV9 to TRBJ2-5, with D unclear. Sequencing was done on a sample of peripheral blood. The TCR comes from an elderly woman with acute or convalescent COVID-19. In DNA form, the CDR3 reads TGTGCCAGCAGCGTAGGGCAGGTCCAAGAGACCCAGTACTTC. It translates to CASSVGQVQETQYF.